This T cell receptor beta chain was found in a study of T cell changes during pregnancy in multiple sclerosis. The assay was immunoSEQ multiplex PCR, and TCRdb's table has in-frame clones only and misses some. The data hold some 100,000 clones, with 85% to 95% observed a single time. CDR3 size: 13 residues. Germline assignment: CDR1 SGHAT and CDR2 FQNNGV. Between the trimmed V and J ends, which lost 5 bases and 6 bases, there was a span of 14 bases. Sequences were derived from peripheral blood, sampled in the second trimester of pregnancy. The sequence was collected from a female donor with multiple sclerosis, enrolled in a pregnancy study. The chain has TRBV11-2 and TRBJ2-7, with a weak D call TRBD1 (5 bases). DNA for the CDR3: TGTGCCAGCAGCCGGCAGGGAAAAGCCGAGCAGTACTTC. This encodes CASSRQGKAEQYF.